A selection of T cell receptor beta chains follows, all from one sample in a study of immune evolution from preneoplasia to lung adenocarcinoma. Produced via immunoSEQ multiplex PCR; TCRdb's table is partial and in-frame only. The sample comprises fewer than 6,000 clones, roughly three quarters of which are singletons, and about 11% rests with the top ten. Sequences were obtained from FFPE minimally invasive lung adenocarcinoma tissue. Receptor source: a person aged 55-79 years with lung adenocarcinoma. CDR3s include the opening cysteine and the closing phenylalanine or tryptophan. D genes are given only for firm matches. Not every row has a clone size; where given, it reads once, few, many or a size class.

>TRBD1|TRBV18|TRBJ1-5|NA
CASSRDRVGNQPQHF
TGTGCCAGCTCGCGGGACAGGGTGGGCAATCAGCCCCAGCATTTT
>TRBD1|TRBV9|TRBJ2-1|few
CASSGGGRQGGDEQFF
TGTGCCAGCAGCGGAGGGGGTCGACAGGGTGGGGATGAGCAGTTCTTC
>TRBD1|TRBV12-5|TRBJ1-3|NA
CASGSGQGATGNTIYF
TGTGCTAGTGGTTCGGGACAGGGGGCTACTGGAAACACCATATATTTT
>TRBD2|TRBV4-1|TRBJ2-7|NA
CASSQGSGGIYEQYF
TGCGCCAGCAGCCAAGGAAGCGGGGGAATCTACGAGCAGTACTTC
>NA|TRBV9|TRBJ2-3|NA
CASSVRGALTDTQYF
TGTGCCAGCAGCGTCCGGGGGGCCCTCACAGATACGCAGTATTTT
>NA|TRBV7-9|TRBJ2-5|NA
CASSFSSNMGSRGTQYF
TGTGCCAGCAGCTTCAGCTCCAACATGGGTTCAAGAGGGACCCAGTACTTC
>NA|TRBV4-2|TRBJ2-5|NA
CASSQERGQETQYF
TGTGCCAGCAGCCAAGAACGGGGACAAGAGACCCAGTACTTC
>NA|TRBV5-1|TRBJ2-6|NA
CASSLMDSGANVLTF
TGCGCCAGCAGCTTGATGGACTCTGGGGCCAACGTCCTGACTTTC
>NA|TRBV2|TRBJ1-2|NA
CASSEATPYGYTF
TGTGCCAGCAGTGAAGCAACCCCCTATGGCTACACCTTC
>TRBD1|TRBV5-6|TRBJ2-2|NA
CASTRQGSNTGELFF
TGTGCCAGCACCAGACAGGGGTCCAACACCGGGGAGCTGTTTTTT
>TRBD1|TRBV6-6|TRBJ1-2|NA
CASSASGTDYGYTF
TGTGCCAGCAGTGCGTCCGGGACAGACTATGGCTACACCTTC
>NA|TRBV11-3|TRBJ2-3|few
CASRERGTDTQYF
TGTGCCAGCAGGGAGCGAGGGACAGATACGCAGTATTTT
>NA|TRBV28|TRBJ1-1|NA
CASSSITASDRNTEAFF
TGTGCCAGCAGTTCGATCACAGCTTCCGATCGCAACACTGAAGCTTTCTTT
>TRBD1|TRBV30|TRBJ1-5|NA
CAWSASNGQGPQHF
TGTGCCTGGAGTGCCTCTAACGGACAGGGACCCCAGCATTTT
>TRBD2|TRBV9|TRBJ2-7|NA
CASSVGLAGSYEQYF
TGTGCCAGCAGCGTAGGGTTAGCGGGGTCCTACGAGCAGTACTTC
>NA|TRBV21-1|TRBJ2-7|few
CASSKDPTTYEQYF
TGTGCCAGCAGCAAAGATCCGACAACCTACGAGCAGTACTTC
>NA|TRBV6-5|TRBJ1-6|NA
CASSYAGVGSPLHF
TGTGCCAGCAGTTACGCAGGGGTAGGCTCACCCCTCCACTTT
>NA|TRBV4-1|TRBJ2-5|NA
CASSQQETQYF
TGCGCCAGCAGCCAACAAGAGACCCAGTACTTC
>NA|TRBV7-3|TRBJ2-3|NA
CASSLGTGFTDTQYF
TGTGCCAGCAGCTTAGGAACAGGCTTCACAGATACGCAGTATTTT
>NA|TRBV11-3|TRBJ1-6|NA
CASSLDEDSYNSPLHF
TGTGCCAGCAGCTTAGATGAGGACTCCTACAATTCACCCCTCCACTTT
>NA|TRBV6-4|TRBJ2-3|NA
CASSETGGGTDTQYF
TGTGCCAGCAGTGAGACGGGTGGAGGGACAGATACGCAGTATTTT
>NA|TRBV9|TRBJ2-1|NA
CASSVLSGVGNEQFF
TGTGCCAGCAGCGTCCTTTCCGGGGTGGGGAATGAGCAGTTCTTC
>NA|TRBV25-1|TRBJ2-1|NA
CASSESDGTYNEQFF
TGTGCCAGCAGTGAATCCGACGGTACCTACAATGAGCAGTTCTTC
>NA|TRBV28|TRBJ1-5|NA
CASLSGGNQPQHF
TGTGCCAGCTTGTCGGGGGGCAATCAGCCCCAGCATTTT
>TRBD2|TRBV9|TRBJ2-5|NA
CTSSVAGGYYHQETQYF
TGTACCAGCAGCGTGGCGGGGGGCTACTACCATCAAGAGACCCAGTACTTC
>TRBD1|TRBV7-9|TRBJ2-3|NA
CASSRASGQGGTDTQYF
TGTGCCAGCAGCCGAGCATCCGGACAGGGCGGCACAGATACGCAGTATTTT
>TRBD1|TRBV14|TRBJ1-6|NA
CASSHGWTGLNSPLHF
TGTGCCAGCAGCCATGGTTGGACAGGGCTCAATTCACCCCTCCACTTT
>NA|TRBV19|TRBJ1-5|NA
CASSIEAGPRQPQHF
TGTGCCAGTAGTATAGAGGCAGGACCCCGTCAGCCCCAGCATTTT
>TRBD1|TRBV19|TRBJ1-3|once
CASSTDRGSGNTIYF
TGTGCCAGTAGTACCGACAGGGGATCGGGAAACACCATATATTTT
>NA|TRBV11-3|TRBJ2-7|NA
CASSLASGSVSYEQYF
TGTGCCAGCAGCTTAGCGTCGGGAAGCGTCTCCTACGAGCAGTACTTC
>NA|TRBV30|TRBJ2-2|NA
CAWRHPQGIGELFF
TGTGCCTGGAGGCATCCCCAGGGGATCGGGGAGCTGTTTTTT